Listed below are T cell receptor beta chains from one sample, sequenced in a study of T cells and copy number aberrations in small-cell lung cancer. Measured with immunoSEQ multiplex PCR; TCRdb has only the in-frame clones, and not every one. The sample contains over 6,000 clones, roughly 76% of which appear only once. Specimen: tumor tissue. These receptors all stem from a man over 45 with small cell lung cancer. CDR3s include the opening cysteine and the closing phenylalanine or tryptophan. A D gene is named only where the DNA matches it firmly. Not all rows give a size; the values are once, few, many and, for expanded clones, a class.

TRBD1 | TRBJ2-2 | TRBV7-6 | NA | TGTGCCAGCAGCCTTTCAGGGGGCGCGAAGACCGGGAAGCTGTTTTTT | CASSLSGGAKTGKLFF
TRBD1 | TRBJ2-1 | TRBV7-9 | NA | TGTGCCAGCAGCTTACCGCGACAGGGGAATGAGCAGTTCTTC | CASSLPRQGNEQFF
TRBD1 | TRBJ2-7 | TRBV11-1 | NA | TGTGCCAGCAGCCCCGGGACAGGGCCTACCTACGAGCAGTACTTC | CASSPGTGPTYEQYF
TRBD1 | TRBJ2-5 | TRBV28 | NA | TGTGCCAGCAGTCCTAGTCGGGGCAGGGGGCGATCAGAAGAGACCCAGTACTTC | CASSPSRGRGRSEETQYF
TRBD2 | TRBJ2-3 | TRBV29-1 | NA | TGCAGCGTCCTAGCGGGAGCGACGGATACGCAGTATTTT | CSVLAGATDTQYF
NA | TRBJ1-1 | TRBV2 | NA | TGTGCCAGCAGTGATAGTTGGACTGAAGCTTTCTTT | CASSDSWTEAFF
TRBD2 | TRBJ2-3 | TRBV7-6 | NA | TGTGCCAGCAGCTCCGAGCGGGACCGGAACACAGATACGCAGTATTTT | CASSSERDRNTDTQYF
NA | TRBJ2-6 | TRBV6-6 | NA | TGTGCCGGCTTCTCTGGGGCCAACGTCCTGACTTTC | CAGFSGANVLTF
TRBD1 | TRBJ1-5 | TRBV19 | NA | TGTGCCAGTAGTATTTTAGGGACAGGGGGTCAGCCCCAGCATTTT | CASSILGTGGQPQHF
TRBD2 | TRBJ2-1 | TRBV15 | NA | TGTGCCACCAGCAGATCAAGCGGGAGTAATTTCAATGAGCAGTTCTTC | CATSRSSGSNFNEQFF
NA | TRBJ2-3 | TRBV6-1 | NA | TGTGCCAGCACTGGGCTCTTTACTAGCACAGATACGCAGTATTTT | CASTGLFTSTDTQYF
TRBD2 | TRBJ2-7 | TRBV11-2 | NA | TGTGCCAGCAGCTTTTCTAGCGGGTCCGACGAGCAGTACTTC | CASSFSSGSDEQYF
TRBD1 | TRBJ2-5 | TRBV29-1 | NA | TGCAGCGTTGATCCCGGGACAGGGGAAGAGACCCAGTACTTC | CSVDPGTGEETQYF
TRBD2 | TRBJ2-7 | TRBV4-1 | NA | TGCGCCAGCAGCCAAGTTGGGACTAGCGGGAGTCCTTACGAGCAGTACTTC | CASSQVGTSGSPYEQYF
NA | TRBJ1-2 | TRBV6-1 | NA | TGTGCCAGCAGTGAAAGGGACGGCTACACCTTC | CASSERDGYTF
NA | TRBJ2-7 | TRBV2 | NA | TGTGCCAGCGGGGGCCGGTACGAGCAGTACTTC | CASGGRYEQYF
TRBD1 | TRBJ2-3 | TRBV5-1 | medium-sized | TGCGCCAGCACCGGGGACAGGGTGACAGATACGCAGTATTTT | CASTGDRVTDTQYF
NA | TRBJ2-3 | TRBV19 | NA | TGTGCCAGTAGTATTCGGCGCAGGGAAGCAGATACGCAGTATTTT | CASSIRRREADTQYF
NA | TRBJ2-7 | TRBV18 | NA | TGTGCCAGCTCACCAGCCGGGGACAACTACGAGCAGTACTTC | CASSPAGDNYEQYF
TRBD2 | TRBJ2-3 | TRBV4-2 | NA | TGTGCCAGCAGCCAAGGGACTAGCGGGGTCCCCACAGATACGCAGTATTTT | CASSQGTSGVPTDTQYF
NA | TRBJ2-1 | TRBV11-2 | NA | TGTGCCAGCAGCGGGGAGGGGGCTGGGAATGAGCAGTTCTTC | CASSGEGAGNEQFF
TRBD2 | TRBJ2-5 | TRBV4-2 | NA | TGTGCCAGCAGCCAAGAACGCGGGAGGGAGACCCAGTACTTC | CASSQERGRETQYF
TRBD2 | TRBJ2-2 | TRBV4-1 | NA | TGCGCCAGCAGCCAAGAAGCGGGAGCAATCACCGGGGAGCTGTTTTTT | CASSQEAGAITGELFF
TRBD2 | TRBJ2-1 | TRBV2 | NA | TGTGCCAGCAGTCGTAGCGGGAGTATAAGAAATGAGCAGTTCTTC | CASSRSGSIRNEQFF
NA | TRBJ2-5 | TRBV18 | NA | TGTGCCAGCTCACCAGAAGAGACCCAGTACTTC | CASSPEETQYF
NA | TRBJ1-1 | TRBV28 | NA | TGTGCCAGCAGGACGGACTCCTTGGAGGCTTTCTTT | CASRTDSLEAFF
TRBD2 | TRBJ2-1 | TRBV7-6 | NA | TGTGCCAGCAGCCCAAGACTAGCGGGAGTTAATGAGCAGTTCTTC | CASSPRLAGVNEQFF
NA | TRBJ2-3 | TRBV6-5 | NA | TGTGCCAGCGGGACGACTGGCTCAGATACGCAGTATTTT | CASGTTGSDTQYF
NA | TRBJ1-5 | TRBV28 | NA | TGTGCCAGCCTTGGACTAAGCGGAGTTCAGCCCCAGCATTTT | CASLGLSGVQPQHF
NA | TRBJ1-1 | TRBV4-1 | NA | TGCGCCAGCAGCCAAGTCGTAACAGGAGACGAAGCTTTCTTT | CASSQVVTGDEAFF
NA | TRBJ1-2 | TRBV2 | NA | TGTGCCAGCAGGGGATTTACCTATGGCTACACCTTC | CASRGFTYGYTF
TRBD1 | TRBJ1-5 | TRBV2 | NA | TGTGCCAGCAGCGCACAGGGGGCACGGCAGCCCCAGCATTTT | CASSAQGARQPQHF
NA | TRBJ1-2 | TRBV5-5 | NA | TGTGCCAGCAGCTCCCGGCCGGGGTACGGTGGCTACACCTTC | CASSSRPGYGGYTF
NA | TRBJ2-7 | TRBV18 | NA | TGTGCCAGCTCGCTTTCTGGGACGGGGGATCAGTACTTC | CASSLSGTGDQYF
NA | TRBJ1-3 | TRBV6-6 | NA | TGTGCCAGCAGTTACTCGTCAGGCAACTCTGGAAACACCATATATTTT | CASSYSSGNSGNTIYF
NA | TRBJ2-6 | TRBV5-1 | NA | TGCGCCAGCAGCCTAGCAGCTGGGGCCAACGTCCTGACTTTC | CASSLAAGANVLTF
TRBD1 | TRBJ2-7 | TRBV7-8 | NA | TGTGCCAGCAGCATCTCTGGGACAGTCGGCGAGCAGTACTTC | CASSISGTVGEQYF
NA | TRBJ1-1 | TRBV28 | NA | TGTGCCAGCACCAGCACTGAATACGAAGCTTTCTTT | CASTSTEYEAFF
NA | TRBJ2-7 | TRBV5-1 | medium-sized | TGCGCCAGCAGTTCGGACAGATCCTACGAGCAGTACTTC | CASSSDRSYEQYF
NA | TRBJ2-1 | TRBV11-3 | NA | TGTGCCAGCAGCTATAACTCCTACAATGAGCAGTTCTTC | CASSYNSYNEQFF
NA | TRBJ1-2 | TRBV7-2 | NA | TGTGCCAGCAGCTCTTCAGGGGCTAACTATGGCTACACCTTC | CASSSSGANYGYTF
NA | TRBJ2-7 | TRBV6-5 | NA | TGTGCCAGCAGTTACTCGGCGAGCTCGCTCTACGAGCAGTACTTC | CASSYSASSLYEQYF
NA | TRBJ2-5 | TRBV29-1 | NA | TGCAGCGTTTTGGGCAGGGGGGGGGAGACCCAGTACTTC | CSVLGRGGETQYF
TRBD2 | TRBJ2-2 | TRBV29-1 | NA | TGCAGCGTTGAAGGCGGACTAGCGGGAGACACCGGGGAGCTGTTTTTT | CSVEGGLAGDTGELFF
TRBD2 | TRBJ2-5 | TRBV7-9 | NA | TGTGCCAGCAGCCCTCCGGGACTAGCGGAAGAGACCCAGTACTTC | CASSPPGLAEETQYF
NA | TRBJ2-2 | TRBV5-1 | NA | TGCGCCAGCAGCTTGGTCAATCCGAACACCGGGGAGCTGTTTTTT | CASSLVNPNTGELFF
TRBD1 | TRBJ2-3 | TRBV7-2 | NA | TGTGCCAGCAGCCTCCGGGACAGGGTGGGCACAGATACGCAGTATTTT | CASSLRDRVGTDTQYF
NA | TRBJ2-6 | TRBV4-1 | NA | TGCGCCAGCAGCCAAGACCCCAGCGGGGCCAACGTCCTGACTTTC | CASSQDPSGANVLTF
NA | TRBJ1-3 | TRBV29-1 | NA | TGCAGCGTTTGGAGTGACTCTGGAAACACCATATATTTT | CSVWSDSGNTIYF
TRBD1 | TRBJ2-7 | TRBV19 | NA | TGTGCCAGTTCCGGGACAGGGACCTACGAGCAGTACTTC | CASSGTGTYEQYF
TRBD1 | TRBJ2-5 | TRBV5-1 | NA | TGCGCCAGCAGCTTGGCGGACAGGGGTGTGACCCAAGAGACCCAGTACTTC | CASSLADRGVTQETQYF
NA | TRBJ2-1 | TRBV9 | NA | TGTGCCAGCAGCGTAGGGGCTTACAATGAGCAGTTCTTC | CASSVGAYNEQFF
NA | TRBJ2-1 | TRBV12-5 | NA | TGTGCTAGTTGCCGAGAGGGGCTTTTTTACAATGAGCAGTTCTTC | CASCREGLFYNEQFF
NA | TRBJ1-4 | TRBV2 | NA | TGTGCCAGCAGTTTCGACAGCTATAATGAAAAACTGTTTTTT | CASSFDSYNEKLFF
NA | TRBJ2-3 | TRBV28 | NA | TGTGCCAGCACCACGGCCCGAGATACGCAGTATTTT | CASTTARDTQYF
TRBD1 | TRBJ1-1 | TRBV28 | NA | TGTGCCAGCAGTTTAGGGGTAGGGGACAGGGCCTCATTGGGGGCTTTCTTT | CASSLGVGDRASLGAFF
NA | TRBJ2-7 | TRBV28 | NA | TGTGCCAGCAGTTTGCCGAGGTACTACGAGCAGTACTTC | CASSLPRYYEQYF
NA | TRBJ2-5 | TRBV5-1 | NA | TGCGCCAGCAGCTTGTATGGAGCCGAGCATGAGACCCAGTACTTC | CASSLYGAEHETQYF
NA | TRBJ2-1 | TRBV19 | NA | TGTGCCAGTAGTATAGATCTGGCGTCAGGGGCCTACAATGAGCAGTTCTTC | CASSIDLASGAYNEQFF